These T cell receptor beta chains were read from a single sample in a study of shared clonotypes between healthy human individuals. Libraries were prepared by immunoSEQ multiplex PCR; TCRdb keeps only in-frame clonotypes and omits some of them. The sample has about 2 million clones, around 95% seen once. The sequenced material came from naive CD4+ T cells sorted from blood. The origin of the receptors is a man aged 18 to 29 in good health. Both conserved end residues are part of each CDR3. Fields, in order: CDR3 length, D gene, J gene, V gene, clone size, CDR3 protein, CDR3 DNA. D genes are given only for firm matches. The size of a clone is reported for some rows only, either as once, few or many, or as a class for expanded clones.

14 | NA | TRBJ1-6 | TRBV4-3 | NA | CASSQDYGNSPLHF | TGCGCCAGCAGCCAAGATTACGGTAATTCACCCCTCCACTTT
12 | NA | TRBJ2-7 | TRBV29-1 | NA | CSVEVEAYEQYF | TGCAGCGTTGAGGTGGAAGCCTACGAGCAGTACTTC
14 | NA | TRBJ2-4 | TRBV11-2 | NA | CASSLDPRTNIQYF | TGTGCCAGCAGCTTAGATCCACGGACAAACATTCAGTACTTC
12 | TRBD1 | TRBJ1-1 | TRBV9 | NA | CASSQTGAEAFF | TGTGCCAGCAGTCAGACAGGGGCTGAAGCTTTCTTT
14 | NA | TRBJ2-1 | TRBV7-9 | NA | CASSLGLAPNEQFF | TGTGCCAGCAGCTTAGGGCTAGCGCCCAATGAGCAGTTCTTC
15 | TRBD2 | TRBJ2-7 | TRBV5-1 | NA | CASSWTSYGSYEQYF | TGCGCCAGCAGCTGGACTAGCTACGGCTCCTACGAGCAGTACTTC
16 | NA | TRBJ2-7 | TRBV27 | NA | CASSLGTKRPRMEQYF | TGTGCCAGCAGTTTAGGTACGAAGCGCCCCCGAATGGAGCAGTACTTC
14 | NA | TRBJ1-5 | TRBV19 | NA | CASRDVRGNQPQHF | TGTGCCAGTAGAGATGTACGGGGAAATCAGCCCCAGCATTTT
15 | TRBD1 | TRBJ2-5 | TRBV9 | NA | CASSAMTGGWETQYF | TGTGCCAGCAGCGCAATGACAGGGGGCTGGGAGACCCAGTACTTC
13 | NA | TRBJ2-3 | TRBV18 | NA | CASSPLPTPSQYF | TGTGCCAGCTCACCCTTACCCACCCCTTCGCAGTATTTT
14 | NA | TRBJ2-7 | TRBV6-1 | NA | CASSEASTPTEQYF | TGTGCCAGCAGTGAAGCCTCGACACCCACCGAGCAGTACTTC
14 | TRBD1 | TRBJ1-4 | TRBV5-1 | NA | CASSLTGEKVKLFF | TGCGCCAGCAGCTTGACAGGGGAAAAAGTAAAACTGTTTTTT
17 | NA | TRBJ2-2 | TRBV30 | NA | CAWSVPGLGGRNGELFF | TGTGCCTGGAGCGTTCCGGGCTTGGGGGGGCGGAACGGGGAGCTGTTTTTT
15 | NA | TRBJ2-7 | TRBV27 | NA | CASSFQTSSAYEQYF | TGTGCCAGCAGTTTTCAGACTAGTTCGGCGTACGAGCAGTACTTC
18 | TRBD1 | TRBJ1-5 | TRBV6-1 | NA | CASSGRDRGDHSNQPQHF | TGTGCCAGCAGTGGCCGGGACAGGGGGGATCATAGCAATCAGCCCCAGCATTTT
15 | NA | TRBJ1-3 | TRBV5-1 | once | CASSPEGGSGNTIYF | TGCGCCAGCAGCCCGGAAGGCGGCTCTGGAAACACCATATATTTT
16 | NA | TRBJ2-4 | TRBV30 | NA | CAWSVGGALAKNIQYF | TGTGCCTGGAGTGTAGGAGGGGCCCTAGCCAAAAACATTCAGTACTTC
10 | NA | TRBJ1-2 | TRBV6-1 | NA | CASSTLGYTF | TGTGCCAGCAGTACCCTCGGCTACACCTTC
11 | NA | TRBJ2-7 | TRBV6-4 | few | CASIGGYEQYF | TGTGCCAGCATCGGGGGCTACGAGCAGTACTTC
17 | NA | TRBJ2-3 | TRBV7-2 | NA | CASSLALATPSTDTQYF | TGTGCCAGCAGCTTAGCGTTGGCTACTCCTAGCACAGATACGCAGTATTTT
16 | TRBD1 | TRBJ2-2 | TRBV28 | NA | CASSLGTGPNTGELFF | TGTGCCAGCAGTTTGGGGACAGGGCCGAACACCGGGGAGCTGTTTTTT
14 | NA | TRBJ2-7 | TRBV5-1 | NA | CASSLEWGGGEQYF | TGCGCCAGCAGCTTGGAATGGGGTGGTGGGGAGCAGTACTTC
13 | NA | TRBJ2-3 | TRBV11-2 | NA | CASSLGWTDTQYF | TGTGCCAGCAGCTTGGGGTGGACAGATACGCAGTATTTT
15 | TRBD1 | TRBJ2-7 | TRBV4-3 | NA | CASSPAGTGAYEQYF | TGCGCCAGCAGCCCCGCCGGGACAGGGGCCTACGAGCAGTACTTC
13 | NA | TRBJ2-5 | TRBV5-4 | NA | CASKEEGRETQYF | TGTGCCAGCAAAGAGGAGGGACGAGAGACCCAGTACTTC
12 | NA | TRBJ2-3 | TRBV10-3 | NA | CATSGTEGTQYF | TGTGCCACATCAGGAACCGAGGGTACGCAGTATTTT
13 | NA | TRBJ1-2 | TRBV6-1 | NA | CASSPGVVLGYTF | TGTGCCAGCAGTCCAGGCGTCGTCCTGGGCTACACCTTC
12 | NA | TRBJ1-1 | TRBV28 | once | CASSLLGTEAFF | TGTGCCAGCAGTTTACTAGGGACTGAAGCTTTCTTT
15 | TRBD2 | TRBJ2-3 | TRBV5-1 | NA | CASSFPAGDSDTQYF | TGCGCCAGCAGCTTTCCAGCGGGAGACTCAGATACGCAGTATTTT
14 | NA | TRBJ2-7 | TRBV7-9 | NA | CASSLDTPTYEQYF | TGTGCCAGCAGCTTAGACACACCGACCTACGAGCAGTACTTC
12 | NA | TRBJ2-3 | TRBV6-1 | NA | CASKTATDTQYF | TGTGCCAGCAAAACAGCCACAGATACGCAGTATTTT